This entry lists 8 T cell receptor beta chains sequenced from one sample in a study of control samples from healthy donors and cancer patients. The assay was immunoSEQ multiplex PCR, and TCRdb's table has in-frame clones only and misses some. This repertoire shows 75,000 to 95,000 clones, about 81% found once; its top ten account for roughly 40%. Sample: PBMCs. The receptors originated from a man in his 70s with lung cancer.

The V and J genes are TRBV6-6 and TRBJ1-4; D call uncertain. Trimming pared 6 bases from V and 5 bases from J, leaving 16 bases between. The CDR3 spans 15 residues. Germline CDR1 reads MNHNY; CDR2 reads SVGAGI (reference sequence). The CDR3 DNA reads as TGTGCCAGCAGCTATATAGGAGGAAGAAATGAAAAACTGTTTTTT. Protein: CASSYIGGRNEKLFF.

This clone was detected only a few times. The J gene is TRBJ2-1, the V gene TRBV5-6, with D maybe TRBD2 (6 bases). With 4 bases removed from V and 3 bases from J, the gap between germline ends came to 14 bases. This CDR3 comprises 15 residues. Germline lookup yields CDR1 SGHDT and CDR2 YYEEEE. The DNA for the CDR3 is TGTGCCAGCAGCCGGGGGTGGTCAGACTACAATGAGCAGTTCTTC. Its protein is CASSRGWSDYNEQFF.

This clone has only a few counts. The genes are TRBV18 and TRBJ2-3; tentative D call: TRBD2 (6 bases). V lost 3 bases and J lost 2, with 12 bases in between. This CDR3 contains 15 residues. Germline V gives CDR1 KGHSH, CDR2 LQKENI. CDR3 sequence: CASSPRERTTDTQYF. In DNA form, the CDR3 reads TGTGCCAGCTCACCCCGGGAGAGGACCACAGATACGCAGTATTTT.

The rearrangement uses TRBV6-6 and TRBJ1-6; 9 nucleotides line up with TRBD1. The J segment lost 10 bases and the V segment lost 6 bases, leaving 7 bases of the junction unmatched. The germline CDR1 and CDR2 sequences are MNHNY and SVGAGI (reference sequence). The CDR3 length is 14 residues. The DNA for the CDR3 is TGTGCCAGCAGGTGGGGACAGGGTAGATCACCCCTCCACTTT. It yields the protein CASRWGQGRSPLHF.

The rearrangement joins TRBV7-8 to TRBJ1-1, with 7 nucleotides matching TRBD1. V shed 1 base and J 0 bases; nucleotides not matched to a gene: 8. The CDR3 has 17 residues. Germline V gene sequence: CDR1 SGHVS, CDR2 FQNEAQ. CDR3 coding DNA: TGTGCCAGCAGCTTAGTGCCAGGGGGTGCCATGAACACTGAAGCTTTCTTT. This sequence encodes CASSLVPGGAMNTEAFF. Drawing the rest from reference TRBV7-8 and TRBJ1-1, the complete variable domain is GAGVSQSPRYKVAKRGQDVALRCDPISGHVSLFWYQQALGQGPEFLTYFQNEAQLDKSGLPSDRFFAERPEGSVSTLKIQRTQQEDSAVYLCASSLVPGGAMNTEAFFGQGTRLTVV.

The CDR3: CASSERGGIYNEQFF. The CDR3 DNA sequence: TGTGCCAGCAGCGAGCGGGGGGGAATCTACAATGAGCAGTTCTTC. This chain joins TRBV6-2 or TRBV6-3 and TRBJ2-1; 10 bases map to TRBD2. In germline, CDR1 is MNHEY, CDR2 SVGEGT. The CDR3 runs 15 residues. With V trimmed by 6 bases and J by 3 bases, 5 bases remained unmatched.

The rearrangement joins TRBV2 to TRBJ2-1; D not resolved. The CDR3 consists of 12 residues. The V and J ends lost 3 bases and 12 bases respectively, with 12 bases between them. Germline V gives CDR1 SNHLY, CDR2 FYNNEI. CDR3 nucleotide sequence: TGTGCCAGCAGTGAGACGGCCCGCCGGCAGTTCTTC. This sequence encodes CASSETARRQFF. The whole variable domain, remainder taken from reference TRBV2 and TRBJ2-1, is EPEVTQTPSHQVTQMGQEVILRCVPISNHLYFYWYRQILGQKVEFLVSFYNNEISEKSEIFDDQFSVERPDGSNFTLKIRSTKLEDSAMYFCASSETARRQFFGPGTRLTVL.

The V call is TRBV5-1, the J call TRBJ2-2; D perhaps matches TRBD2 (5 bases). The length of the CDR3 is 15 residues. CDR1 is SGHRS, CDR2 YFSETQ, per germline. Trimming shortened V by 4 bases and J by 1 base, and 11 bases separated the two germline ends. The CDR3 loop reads CASSLDYLNTGELFF. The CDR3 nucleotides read TGCGCCAGCAGCCTAGACTACCTGAACACCGGGGAGCTGTTTTTT.